One sample yielded the 29 T cell receptor beta chains listed below, sequenced in a study of T cells in women clearing cervical HPV infection. Using immunoSEQ multiplex PCR, the repertoire was profiled, and TCRdb retains in-frame clones only, with some absent. Its table records more than 25,000 clones. Input material: blood buffy coat. These receptors came from a woman between 18 and 75 years old with a cervical HPV16 infection that either progressed to CIN3+ or cleared (not recorded which).

Of note for this clone: The CDR3 extends 3 residues past the end of the read, so its final part is completed from the germline J gene. The rearrangement joins TRBV7-9 to TRBJ1-4, with D possibly TRBD1 on 5 matching bases. The CDR3 consists of 13 residues. Trimming pared 4 bases from V and 8 bases from J, leaving 11 bases between. CDR1 and CDR2 from the germline V gene are SEHNR and FQNEAQ (reference sequence). CDR3 amino acids: CASSSVEGEKLFF. CDR3 DNA (partial): TGTGCCAGCAGCTCTGTCGAGGGGGAAAAA.

Note on this clone: The CDR3 end falls 3 residues outside the read, so it is completed with the germline J gene. The genes are TRBV15 and TRBJ2-7; D unclear. Germline V gives CDR1 LNHNV, CDR2 YYDKDF (reference sequence). The V gene lost 1 base and the J gene lost 1 base, with 11 bases spanning the gap. The CDR3 extends over 15 amino acids. The CDR3 spells CATSRAVDNSYEQYF. The covered CDR3 bases are TGTGCCACCAGCAGAGCAGTCGACAATTCCTACGAG.

Turning to this clone: The read ends 3 residues before the CDR3 terminus; that terminus is restored from the germline J gene. This chain joins TRBV7-9 and TRBJ2-1; 10 bases are shared with TRBD2. J gave up 4 bases and V 4 bases, and 4 bases lay outside the gene matches. CDR1 is SEHNR, CDR2 FQNEAQ, per germline (reference sequence). The CDR3 is 15 residues long. The CDR3 region is CASSSVSGGYNEQFF. CDR3 bases read: TGTGCCAGCAGCTCAGTTAGCGGGGGGTACAATGAG.

As regards this clone: The CDR3 end is not reached by the read, which stops 3 residues before it; the germline J gene fills it in. This chain links TRBV10-2 with TRBJ1-6; D is ambiguous. CDR3 size: 19 residues. CDR1 is WSHSY and CDR2 is SAAADI in the germline V gene. The V gene lost 4 bases and the J gene lost 5 bases, with 24 bases spanning the gap. CDR3 sequence: CASSVNLGQRILDNSPLHF. The DNA read from the CDR3 is TGCGCCAGCAGTGTAAATCTTGGCCAGCGGATTTTGGATAATTCACCC.

Regarding this clone: The missing CDR3 end, 3 residues past where the read stops, is filled in from the germline J gene. The chain has TRBV5-1 and TRBJ2-1; no firm D call. Trimming stripped 0 bases from V and 7 bases from J, with 11 bases between. Per the germline V gene, CDR1 is SGHRS and CDR2 is YFSETQ. The CDR3 sequence is 14 residues long. CDR3 DNA, as far as it was read: TGCGCCAGCAGCTTGGTGGGCAGCACGAATGAG. It translates to CASSLVGSTNE. The entire CDR3 is CASSLVGSTNEQFF.

The DNA read from the CDR3 is TGTGCCAGCAGCTTAGGGATCGGGGGGGCGGGCGAG. It codes for CASSLGIGGAGE. The whole CDR3 protein is CASSLGIGGAGEQYF. The chain combines TRBV7-2 with TRBJ2-7; 8 bases are shared with TRBD2. From the germline J gene comes the end of the CDR3, since the read stops 3 residues before it. Trimming at V came to 1 base and at J to 6 bases, leaving 8 bases not matched to a gene. CDR1 is SGHTA and CDR2 is FQGNSA in the germline V gene. The CDR3 runs 15 residues.

Regarding this clone: From the germline J gene comes the end of the CDR3, since the read stops 3 residues before it. The rearrangement links TRBV5-6 to TRBJ2-7, with 7 bases fitting TRBD2. With 0 bases clipped from V and 3 bases from J, the junction kept 3 bases outside the gene matches. Germline-derived CDR1 and CDR2 are SGHDT and YYEEEE. The CDR3 has 14 residues. CDR3 DNA, as far as it was read: TGTGCCAGCAGCTTGGCCCCTAGCGGCTACGAG. Residues: CASSLAPSGYE. The whole CDR3 protein is CASSLAPSGYEQYF.

The CDR3 is CASSLRRSAGGNEQFF. The sequenced part of the CDR3 DNA is TGTGCCAGCAGCTTAAGGCGGTCGGCAGGGGGCAATGAG. J is TRBJ2-1 and V is TRBV7-3, with TRBD1 matching over 7 bases. The DNA ends 3 residues before the CDR3 does, and the rest of the CDR3 is filled in from the germline J gene. V trimming: 1 base; J trimming: 6 bases; junction bases outside the gene matches: 9. From germline, CDR1 is SGHTA and CDR2 FQGTGA. This CDR3 is built from 16 residues.

As regards this clone: The CDR3 end lies 3 residues beyond the end of the read and is filled in from the germline J gene. The V call is TRBV7-9, the J call TRBJ2-1; D is unclear. V lost 5 bases and J lost 0, with 8 bases in between. Germline V gene data show CDR1 as SEHNR and CDR2 as FQNEAQ (reference sequence). CDR3 size: 14 residues. CDR3 bases read: TGTGCCAGCAGCCCGAAGGGCTCCTACAATGAG. Its translation is CASSPKGSYNE. The CDR3 as a whole reads CASSPKGSYNEQFF. The variable domain in full, completed from reference TRBV7-9 and TRBJ2-1, reads DTGVSQNPRHKITKRGQNVTFRCDPISEHNRLYWYRQTLGQGPEFLTYFQNEAQLEKSRLLSDRFSAERPKGSFSTLEIQRTEQGDSAMYLCASSPKGSYNEQFFGPGTRLTVL.

Remarks on this clone: The read comes to an end 3 residues before the CDR3 does, leaving the germline J gene to fill in the end. The gene calls are TRBV11-1 and TRBJ2-3; 7 nucleotides align to TRBD2. CDR1 SGHAT and CDR2 FQDESV come from the germline V gene (reference sequence). This CDR3 spans 13 amino acids. The part of the CDR3 DNA that was read is TGTGCCAGCAGCCAGGGAGGGCGGCAGCCG. It specifies CASSQGGRQP. In full, the CDR3 reads CASSQGGRQPQYF.

A word on this clone: The junction departs from the called germline gene at one end, perhaps through a read error. The read halts 3 residues ahead of the CDR3 end, with the missing end drawn from the germline J gene. The chain carries TRBV10-1 and TRBJ1-4; D not resolved. The CDR3 contains 14 residues. Per germline, CDR1 WNHNN and CDR2 SYGVQD (reference sequence). The CDR3 spells CASSELLTNEELFF. CDR3 bases read: TGCGCCAGCAGTGAACTGTTGACAAATGAAGAA.

As to this clone: Coverage ceases 3 residues before the CDR3 finishes, and the germline J gene fills in the end. V is TRBV10-3 and J is TRBJ1-2, with a possible D match to TRBD1 (5 bases). The CDR3 is made up of 16 amino acids. Trimming pared 0 bases from V and 6 bases from J, leaving 17 bases between. CDR1 is ENHRY, CDR2 SYGVKD, per germline. The CDR3 loop is CAISESFPNRIDGYTF. The CDR3 bases that were read are TGTGCCATCAGTGAGTCATTTCCCAACAGGATTGATGGC.

As regards this clone: The CDR3 end is not reached by the read, which stops 3 residues before it; the germline J gene fills it in. The chain has TRBV7-6 and TRBJ2-3; TRBD2 agrees at 12 bases. CDR1 and CDR2 from the germline V gene are SGHVS and FNYEAQ. The CDR3 sequence is 16 residues long. The trim removed 3 bases at V and 0 bases at J, leaving 1 base unmatched. The sequenced part of the CDR3 DNA is TGTGCCAGCAGCTTTGGACTAGCGGGGAGCACAGATACG. Protein product: CASSFGLAGSTDT. The whole CDR3 reads CASSFGLAGSTDTQYF.

As regards this clone: The DNA ends 3 residues before the CDR3 does, and the rest of the CDR3 is filled in from the germline J gene. The chain couples TRBV9 to TRBJ2-5; TRBD2 aligns across 9 bases. Germline assignment: CDR1 SGDLS and CDR2 YYNGEE. The length of the CDR3 is 15 residues. Trimming took 6 bases from V and 5 from J; bases not matched to a gene: 11. CDR3 region: CASTNGGGAVETQYF. CDR3 DNA, as far as it was read: TGTGCCAGCACCAACGGCGGGGGGGCCGTGGAGACC.

For this clone: The read ends 3 residues before the CDR3 terminus; that terminus is restored from the germline J gene. The chain links TRBV18 to TRBJ2-7; 7 bases map to TRBD1. The length of the CDR3 is 13 residues. J gave up 0 bases and V 6 bases, and 2 bases lay outside the gene matches. Germline V lookup: CDR1 KGHSH, CDR2 LQKENI. The covered CDR3 bases are TGTGCCAGCTCCCGGGACAGCTCCTACGAG. It yields the protein CASSRDSSYE. The complete CDR3 sequence is CASSRDSSYEQYF.

A word on this clone: The CDR3 end falls 3 residues outside the read, so it is completed with the germline J gene. The genes are TRBV12-3 or TRBV12-4 and TRBJ1-4; TRBD1 matches 7 bases. The CDR3 totals 13 residues. Trimming removed 6 bases from V and 8 bases from J; junction bases left unmatched: 6. The CDR3 sequence is CASSPGQIEKLFF. The CDR3 bases that were read are TGTGCCAGCAGCCCGGGACAGATAGAAAAA.

Concerning this clone: The read ends 3 residues early relative to the CDR3; the germline J gene fills the gap. The chain has TRBV20-1 and TRBJ2-5, with 8 bases fitting TRBD2. Germline loops: CDR1 DFQATT, CDR2 SNEGSKA (reference sequence). The ends lost 5 bases at V and 1 base at J; junction bases unmatched: 6. The CDR3 runs to 14 residues. CDR3 DNA, as far as it was read: TGCAGTGCTCCCGGGGGGGCCGCCCAAGAGACC. This translates into CSAPGGAAQET. The entire CDR3 sequence reads CSAPGGAAQETQYF.

As regards this clone: The read stops 3 residues short of the end of the CDR3; the missing end is completed from the germline J gene. The gene calls are TRBV30 and TRBJ1-6; 7 bases align to TRBD1. Unmatched junction bases numbered 8, after V lost 3 bases and J lost 9 bases. Germline loops: CDR1 GTSNPN, CDR2 SVGIG (reference sequence). This CDR3 spans 14 amino acids. CDR3 region: CAWSLGAGGSPLHF. The CDR3 bases that were read are TGTGCCTGGAGCCTCGGGGCAGGGGGTTCACCC.

CDR3 DNA, as far as it was read: TGTGCCAGCACTGCTCTCTACGAC. As protein: CASTALYD. The whole CDR3 sequence is CASTALYDYTF. The V call is TRBV6-2 or TRBV6-3, the J call TRBJ1-2; unclear D gene. The CDR3 goes on 3 residues after the read ends, and that part is filled in from the germline J gene. The CDR3 contains 11 residues. CDR1 and CDR2 from the germline V gene are MNHEY and SVGEGT.

Of note for this clone: The read terminates 3 residues before the CDR3 end, so the remaining end is supplied by the germline J gene. The chain carries TRBV3-1 (or the pseudogene TRBV3-2) and TRBJ2-7; 9 positions match TRBD1. V dropped 3 bases and J dropped 0; count of bases not matched to a gene: 9. This CDR3 comprises 17 residues. Germline lookup yields CDR1 LGHDT and CDR2 YNNKEL (reference sequence). Incomplete CDR3 DNA: TGTGCCAGCAGCCAGGACCCGGGACAGGGAACCTCCTACGAG. Translating it yields CASSQDPGQGTSYE. The whole CDR3 reads CASSQDPGQGTSYEQYF.

Turning to this clone: The DNA ends 3 residues before the CDR3 does, and the rest of the CDR3 is filled in from the germline J gene. This chain uses TRBV2 with TRBJ2-3; 8 bases are shared with TRBD2. CDR3 size: 15 residues. From germline, CDR1 is SNHLY and CDR2 FYNNEI. The CDR3 reads CASTVGGASNQPQYF. CDR3 bases read: TGTGCCAGCACCGTCGGGGGGGCTAGCAATCAGCCG.

Concerning this clone: The read stops 3 residues short of the end of the CDR3; the missing end is completed from the germline J gene. The gene calls are TRBV20-1 and TRBJ2-1; D gene uncertain. The CDR3 spans 12 residues. Germline CDR1 DFQATT, CDR2 SNEGSKA (reference sequence). Deletions cut 4 bases from V and 9 bases from J, with 13 bases between. CDR3 bases read: TGCAGTGCTACGGGTTGGCTGAGTGAG. Residues: CSATGWLSE. The entire CDR3 is CSATGWLSEQFF.

About this clone itself: The read terminates 3 residues before the CDR3 end, so the remaining end is supplied by the germline J gene. V is TRBV7-2 and J is TRBJ1-1; 8 positions agree with TRBD1. Germline loops: CDR1 SGHTA, CDR2 FQGNSA. The CDR3 extends over 15 amino acids. The sequenced part of the CDR3 DNA is TGTGCCAGCAGCCGACAGGGGCAGGAGGACGAAAAA. The encoded protein is CASSRQGQEDEK. The CDR3, in full, reads CASSRQGQEDEKAFF.

Regarding this clone: The read ends 3 residues before the CDR3 terminus; that terminus is restored from the germline J gene. The chain links TRBV19 to TRBJ1-1, with D possibly being TRBD1 (6 bases). V gave up 5 bases and J gave up 0 bases, with 10 bases separating them. Germline V gives CDR1 LNHDA, CDR2 SQIVND (reference sequence). The length of the CDR3 is 14 residues. The CDR3 loop reads CASSVTGMNTEAFF. CDR3 DNA, as far as it was read: TGTGCCAGTAGTGTGACAGGTATGAACACTGAA.

As regards this clone: Read data end 3 residues before the CDR3 end; the end is taken from the germline J gene. The chain joins TRBV7-3 to TRBJ1-1; perhaps TRBD1 as D (6 bases). Trimming cost V 4 bases and J 6 bases, with 15 bases left between them. The CDR3 spans 14 residues. Germline values: CDR1 SGHTA, CDR2 FQGTGA. CDR3 sequence: CASSSQGGIAEAFF. CDR3 DNA, as far as it was read: TGTGCCAGCAGCTCACAGGGAGGAATCGCTGAA.

Comment on this clone: The read terminates 3 residues before the CDR3 end, so the remaining end is supplied by the germline J gene. This chain links TRBV19 with TRBJ2-3; 11 bases match TRBD2. There are 14 residues in the CDR3. Germline CDR1 reads LNHDA; CDR2 reads SQIVND (reference sequence). The CDR3 spells CATKPGLAAGPQYF. CDR3 DNA (partial): TGTGCCACCAAACCGGGACTAGCGGCCGGGCCG.

Notes on this clone: The CDR3 end lies 3 residues beyond the end of the read and is filled in from the germline J gene. The chain is built from TRBV18 and TRBJ1-5, with D maybe TRBD1 (5 bases). Germline-derived CDR1 and CDR2 are KGHSH and LQKENI. The CDR3 length is 16 residues. The V end was cut by 1 base, the J end by 0 bases, with 10 bases between. The sequenced CDR3 bases are TGTGCCAGCTCACCACGGCAGGGCTATAGCAATCAGCCC. It encodes CASSPRQGYSNQP. The full CDR3 is CASSPRQGYSNQPQHF.

Comment on this clone: Sequencing ends 3 residues short of the CDR3 end; the germline J gene provides the rest. The rearrangement uses TRBV18 and TRBJ1-6; tentatively, D is TRBD1 (6 bases). Germline V gene data show CDR1 as KGHSH and CDR2 as LQKENI. The CDR3 totals 17 residues. V lost 6 bases and J 7 bases, leaving 22 bases between the germline ends. Incomplete CDR3 DNA: TGTGCCAGCTCCCAGATCGGTAACAGGGCTCAGAATTCACCC. This sequence encodes CASSQIGNRAQNSP. The complete CDR3 reads CASSQIGNRAQNSPLHF. Drawing the rest from reference TRBV18 and TRBJ1-6, the complete variable domain is NAGVMQNPRHLVRRRGQEARLRCSPMKGHSHVYWYRQLPEEGLKFMVYLQKENIIDESGMPKERFSAEFPKEGPSILRIQQVVRGDSAAYFCASSQIGNRAQNSPLHFGNGTRLTVT.

Concerning this clone itself: The missing CDR3 end, 3 residues past where the read stops, is filled in from the germline J gene. This rearrangement joins TRBV20-1 to TRBJ1-5; a weak D match, TRBD1 (5 bases). The germline V gene has CDR1 DFQATT and CDR2 SNEGSKA (reference sequence). There are 14 residues in the CDR3. The V gene lost 0 bases and the J gene lost 4 bases, with 10 bases spanning the gap. CDR3 bases read: TGCAGTGCTAGAGAGCCAGGGAGGAATCAGCCC. It is translated as CSAREPGRNQP. The entire CDR3 sequence reads CSAREPGRNQPQHF.